This T cell receptor beta chain emerged from a study of cytomegalovirus exposure and HLA in healthy donors (dated 2017 in TCRdb). For the study in its entirety: The roughly 650 repertoires of the first cohort and the 120 validation repertoires were produced on the same platform, according to a later analysis. The study aimed to test whether cataloging public T cell receptors could reveal signatures of past pathogen exposure. A separate validation cohort of 100 to 150 different subjects was used in addition to the roughly 620-subject first cohort. The study combined high-throughput TCR immunosequencing, statistical association of individual TCRs with disease status, and machine learning to predict cytomegalovirus infection status. The paper as a whole reports these results and caveats: The classifier was reported to diagnose cytomegalovirus status with high specificity and sensitivity in both the original and validation cohorts. The study gave a list of 150 to 200 TCR beta chains associated with cytomegalovirus. A later analysis lacked HLA typing for the validation cohort, so it scored co-occurrence in that cohort across all 110 or so repertoires. Most TCR sequences were seen in very few donors, while some public TCRs were found in many individuals. Of the cluster scores, approximately 95% were above 0 in a later analysis, which found that TCRs clustered in the first cohort also tended to co-occur in the approximately 130 validation repertoires. The authors suggested that the approach could potentially be extended to other disease states and immunological phenotypes. In vitro tests confirmed that three of the cytomegalovirus-associated TCR beta chains recognize cytomegalovirus antigens.

As regards this clone: This receptor's antigen is unknown. No base quality information exists; no much larger clone differs at one position.

Separate from the roughly 630-subject first cohort, the validation cohort of 90 to 150 subjects was the group to which the donors belonged. Receptors were amplified or captured by the immunoSEQ multiplex PCR assay. The original pipeline was this. To diagnose cytomegalovirus status from the catalog of TCR beta chain sequences, a statistical classification framework was built. The source is immuneACCESS, and TCRdb retained only in-frame sequences with V and J called. Part of the clones is not carried over; for the studies checked, unresolved V genes explain less than half of this, and the remainder is unexplained. For V, J and clone size, that table is used; D and trimming come from the DNA. The sample table contains about 280,000 clones; only one count was recorded for over 75% of them. The leading ten clones occupy roughly 0.93% of the sample. Here V drops 1 base and J drops 7 bases, and the junction holds 2 bases not matched to any gene. Counted from cysteine to phenylalanine, this CDR3 has 12 amino acids. Just the 36-base CDR3 DNA is kept, in frame starting at base 1. Per the germline V gene, SGHRS is the CDR1 and YFSETQ is the CDR2.

The chain is encoded by TRBV5-1 joined to TRBJ2-7; 7 nucleotides in the junction match TRBD1. This sequence was found in a woman aged 18-29 years in good health and CMV-seronegative. Sequencing used PBMCs. This receptor has the CDR3 CASSLRGPEQYF. The sequenced DNA is TGCGCCAGCAGCTTGAGGGGGCCGGAGCAGTACTTC.